The following is a TCR beta chain sequence with its context. This sample is part of a study of blood T cell repertoires in COVID-19. Study information: Material from acute and convalescent COVID-19 was sourced from the United States, Italy and Spain.

V gave up 6 bases and J gave up 0 bases; unmatched junction bases: 5. The CDR3 has 15 residues. Germline V gene sequence: CDR1 SNHLY, CDR2 FYNNEI. The table came from immunoSEQ multiplex PCR; TCRdb's copy has only in-frame clones and leaves some out. The data show about 130,000 clones, approximately 87% seen once. J is TRBJ1-5 and V is TRBV2, with TRBD1 matching over 7 bases. The clonotype was recovered from a man between 65 and 85 years old with active COVID-19. The sequenced sample consisted of peripheral blood. The CDR3 nucleotides read TGTGCCAGCAGAGGGACAGCCGCTAGCAATCAGCCCCAGCATTTT. This sequence encodes CASRGTAASNQPQHF.